This T cell receptor beta chain was obtained from a study of T cell changes during pregnancy in multiple sclerosis (dated by TCRdb to between 2017 and 2020). The study in broad terms: In women with multiple sclerosis, the researchers looked at how the T cell repertoire shifted as pregnancy progressed.

This clone has just one count. Its recognized antigen is unknown. Nothing much larger sits one base from this clone, and base qualities are not available. The library was produced with the immunoSEQ multiplex PCR assay. As stored in TCRdb, this immuneACCESS dataset retains in-frame rearrangements with V and J assigned. A fraction of the clones does not appear; measured against another copy, unresolved V genes explain less than half of the discrepancy, and the remainder lacks a known reason. For this sample the table gives some 99,000 clones, of which about 90% were detected only once. The ten largest clones add up to more than 2% of the sample. As encoded in the germline V gene, CDR1 is SNHLY while CDR2 is FYNNEI. The CDR3, cysteine through phenylalanine, is 14 amino acids long. CDR3 DNA only is kept here, 42 bases in frame from base 1. V lost 8 bases and J lost 2 bases; the stretch between them is 15 bases long.

This chain is built from TRBV2 and TRBJ1-1; the D gene identity is not certain. The sequencing used peripheral blood, collected after pregnancy. The receptor comes from a female donor in good health, enrolled as a control in a pregnancy study. The DNA is as follows: TGTGCCAGCGTAAACCGGGATTCAAACACTGAAGCTTTCTTT. This sequence encodes CASVNRDSNTEAFF.